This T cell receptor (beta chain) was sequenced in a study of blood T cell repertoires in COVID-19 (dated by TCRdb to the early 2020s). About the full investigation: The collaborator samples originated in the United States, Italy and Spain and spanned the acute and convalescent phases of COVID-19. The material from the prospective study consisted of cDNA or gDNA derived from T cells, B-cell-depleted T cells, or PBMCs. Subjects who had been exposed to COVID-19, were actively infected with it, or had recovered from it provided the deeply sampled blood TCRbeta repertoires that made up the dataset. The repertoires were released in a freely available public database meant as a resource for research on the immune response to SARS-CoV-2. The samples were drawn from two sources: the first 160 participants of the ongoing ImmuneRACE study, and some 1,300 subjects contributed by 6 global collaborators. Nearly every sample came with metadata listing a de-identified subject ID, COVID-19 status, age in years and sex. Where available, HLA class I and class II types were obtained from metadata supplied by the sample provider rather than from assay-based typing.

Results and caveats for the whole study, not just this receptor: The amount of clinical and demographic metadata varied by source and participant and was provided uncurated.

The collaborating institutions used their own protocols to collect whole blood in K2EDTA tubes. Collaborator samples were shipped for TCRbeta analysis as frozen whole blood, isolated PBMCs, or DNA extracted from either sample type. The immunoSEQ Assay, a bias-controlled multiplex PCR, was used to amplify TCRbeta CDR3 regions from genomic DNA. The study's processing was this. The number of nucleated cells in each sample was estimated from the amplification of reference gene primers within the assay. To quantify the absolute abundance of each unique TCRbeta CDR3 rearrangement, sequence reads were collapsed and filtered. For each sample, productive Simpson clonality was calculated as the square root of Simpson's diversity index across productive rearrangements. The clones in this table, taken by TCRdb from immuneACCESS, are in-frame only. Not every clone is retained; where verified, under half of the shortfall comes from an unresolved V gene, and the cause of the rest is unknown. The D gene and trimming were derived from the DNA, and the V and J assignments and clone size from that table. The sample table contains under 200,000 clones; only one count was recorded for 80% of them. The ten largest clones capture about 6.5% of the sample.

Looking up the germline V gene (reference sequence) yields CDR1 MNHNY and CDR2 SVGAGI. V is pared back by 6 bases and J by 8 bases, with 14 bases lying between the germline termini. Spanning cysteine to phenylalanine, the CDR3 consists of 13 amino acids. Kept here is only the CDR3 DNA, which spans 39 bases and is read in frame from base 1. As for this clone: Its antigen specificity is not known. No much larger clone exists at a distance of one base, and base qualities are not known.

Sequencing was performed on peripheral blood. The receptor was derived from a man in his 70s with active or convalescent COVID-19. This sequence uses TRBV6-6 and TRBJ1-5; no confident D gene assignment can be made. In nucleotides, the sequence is TGTGCCAGCAGCCCGGTTTCTGCGGAGCCCCAGCATTTT. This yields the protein CASSPVSAEPQHF.